This T cell receptor (beta chain) was identified in a study of blood T cell repertoires in COVID-19. Across the study: Acute-phase and convalescent COVID-19 samples originated in the United States, Italy and Spain. T cells, B-cell-depleted T cells, or PBMCs supplied cDNA or gDNA.

Original data processing: Researchers report that nucleated cell counts were estimated from reference gene primer amplification. Some clones are missing from TCRdb's copy, which holds only in-frame ones; the method was immunoSEQ multiplex PCR. V and J calls and clone size are as listed in that table; D and trimming were resolved from the DNA. The sample has more than 100,000 clones, 80% to 85% seen once. The sequence came from a man aged 60 to 75 with acute or convalescent COVID-19. The sample taken for sequencing was peripheral blood.

The CDR3 here is CATSESGTVGTEAFF. CDR3 coding DNA: TGTGCCACCAGCGAATCCGGGACAGTCGGCACTGAAGCTTTCTTT. This chain joins TRBV24-1 and TRBJ1-1, with 7 bases identical to TRBD1. Germline V lookup: CDR1 KGHDR, CDR2 SFDVKD. V was clipped by 7 bases and J by 4 bases; unmatched bases: 11. This CDR3 is 15 amino acids long.